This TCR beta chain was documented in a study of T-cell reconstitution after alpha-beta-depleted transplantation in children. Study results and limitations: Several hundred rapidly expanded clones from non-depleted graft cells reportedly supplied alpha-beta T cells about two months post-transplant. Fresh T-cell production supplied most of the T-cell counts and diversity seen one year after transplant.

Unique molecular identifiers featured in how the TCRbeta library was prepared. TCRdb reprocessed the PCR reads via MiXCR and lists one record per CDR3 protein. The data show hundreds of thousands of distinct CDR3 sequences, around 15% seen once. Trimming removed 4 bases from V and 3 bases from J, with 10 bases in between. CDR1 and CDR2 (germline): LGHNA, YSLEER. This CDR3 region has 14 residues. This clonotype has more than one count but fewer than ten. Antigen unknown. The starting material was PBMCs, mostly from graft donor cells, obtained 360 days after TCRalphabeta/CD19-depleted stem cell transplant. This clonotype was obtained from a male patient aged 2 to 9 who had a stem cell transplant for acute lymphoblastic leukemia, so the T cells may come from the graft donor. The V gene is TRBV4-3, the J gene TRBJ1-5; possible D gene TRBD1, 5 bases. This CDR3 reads CASSPGTANQPQHF. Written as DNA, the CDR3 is TGCGCCAGCAGCCCTGGGACGGCCAATCAGCCCCAGCATTTT.